The sequence of this TCR beta chain was determined in a study of shared clonotypes between healthy human individuals. In the study overall: Researchers drew samples from two women and a few men aged 18 to 49.

Trimming stripped 0 bases from V and 2 bases from J, with 15 bases between. Germline CDR1 and CDR2: SGHRS and YFSETQ. The CDR3 runs 16 residues. Genomic DNA belonging to each subset was distributed in equal measure over several immunoSEQ plates. With ten immunoSEQ deep assay plates, unsorted PBMC DNA underwent sequencing. Assay: immunoSEQ multiplex PCR; the TCRdb copy retains only in-frame clones and omits some. The data show approximately 510,000 clones, 79% seen once. The rearrangement joins TRBV5-1 to TRBJ2-7; a weak D match, TRBD1 (5 bases). Input material: PBMCs. The receptor's source is a middle-aged woman in good health. Some clones in this sample may be carry-over from other donors' samples. The CDR3 spells CASSLAVGREPYEQYF. The CDR3 DNA is TGCGCCAGCAGCTTGGCCGTTGGCAGGGAACCCTACGAGCAGTACTTC. Full variable domain (remainder filled in from reference TRBV5-1 and TRBJ2-7): KAGVTQTPRYLIKTRGQQVTLSCSPISGHRSVSWYQQTPGQGLQFLFEYFSETQRNKGNFPGRFSGRQFSNSRSEMNVSTLELGDSALYLCASSLAVGREPYEQYFGPGTRLTVT.